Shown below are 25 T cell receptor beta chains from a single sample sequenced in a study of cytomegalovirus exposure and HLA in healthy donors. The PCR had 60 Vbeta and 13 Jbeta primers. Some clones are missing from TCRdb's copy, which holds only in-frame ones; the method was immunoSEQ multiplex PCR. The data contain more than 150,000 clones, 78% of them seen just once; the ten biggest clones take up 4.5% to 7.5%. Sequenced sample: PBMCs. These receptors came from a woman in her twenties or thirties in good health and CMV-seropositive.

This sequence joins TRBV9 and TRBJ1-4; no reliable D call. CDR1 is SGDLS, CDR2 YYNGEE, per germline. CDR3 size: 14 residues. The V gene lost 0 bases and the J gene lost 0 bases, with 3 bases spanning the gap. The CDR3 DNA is TGTGCCAGCAGCGTAGGCGCAACTAATGAAAAACTGTTTTTT. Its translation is CASSVGATNEKLFF.

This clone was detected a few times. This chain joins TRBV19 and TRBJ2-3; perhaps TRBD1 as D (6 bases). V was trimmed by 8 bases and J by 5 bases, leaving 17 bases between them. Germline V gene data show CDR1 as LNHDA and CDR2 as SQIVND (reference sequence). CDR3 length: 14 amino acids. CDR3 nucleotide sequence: TGTGCCAGTCAGAGAACAGGGTTCGTAGATACGCAGTATTTT. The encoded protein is CASQRTGFVDTQYF.

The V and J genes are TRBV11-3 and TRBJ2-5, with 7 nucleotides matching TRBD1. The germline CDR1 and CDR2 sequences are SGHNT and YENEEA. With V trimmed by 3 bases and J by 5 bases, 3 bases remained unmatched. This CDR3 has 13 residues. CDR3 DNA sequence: TGTGCCAGCAGCTTGAAGGGGGCTGAGACCCAGTACTTC. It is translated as CASSLKGAETQYF.

CDR3 sequence (DNA): TGTGCCAGCAGCGCTACAGGGGGCACTGAAGCTTTCTTT. The encoded protein is CASSATGGTEAFF. V and J are TRBV7-3 and TRBJ1-1; 8 positions match TRBD1. The germline V gene has CDR1 SGHTA and CDR2 FQGTGA. Trimming at V came to 5 bases and at J to 4 bases, leaving 3 bases not matched to a gene. The CDR3 is made up of 13 amino acids.

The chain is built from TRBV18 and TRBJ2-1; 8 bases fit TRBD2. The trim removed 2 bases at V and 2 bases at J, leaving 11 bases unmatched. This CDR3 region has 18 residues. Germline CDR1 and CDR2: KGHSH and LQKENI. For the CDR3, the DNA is TGTGCCAGCTCACCAAAATACAGCGGGAGAGGGGCCTACAATGAGCAGTTCTTC. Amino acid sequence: CASSPKYSGRGAYNEQFF.

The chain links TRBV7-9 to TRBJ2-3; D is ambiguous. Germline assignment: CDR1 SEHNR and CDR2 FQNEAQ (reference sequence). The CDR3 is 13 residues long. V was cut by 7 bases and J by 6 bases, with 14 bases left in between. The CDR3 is CASKLLLSDTQYF. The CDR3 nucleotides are TGTGCCAGCAAGCTACTTTTATCGGATACGCAGTATTTT.

The CDR3 coding sequence is TGCAGCGAACAGAGCTCCTACGAGCAGTACTTC. Amino acid sequence: CSEQSSYEQYF. The chain uses TRBV20-1 and TRBJ2-7; D not certain. This CDR3 contains 11 residues. Per the germline V gene, CDR1 is DFQATT and CDR2 is SNEGSKA (reference sequence).

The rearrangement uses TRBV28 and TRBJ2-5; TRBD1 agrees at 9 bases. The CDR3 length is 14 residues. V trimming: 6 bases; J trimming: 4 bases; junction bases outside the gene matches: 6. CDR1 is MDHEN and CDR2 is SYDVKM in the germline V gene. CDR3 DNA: TGTGCCAGCAGAGCTACAGGGGGCCGAGAGACCCAGTACTTC. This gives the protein CASRATGGRETQYF.

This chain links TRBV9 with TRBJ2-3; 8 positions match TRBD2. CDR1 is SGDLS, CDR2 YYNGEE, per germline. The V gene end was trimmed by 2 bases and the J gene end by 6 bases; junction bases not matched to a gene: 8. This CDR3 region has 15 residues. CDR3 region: CASSVDGRAGDTQYF. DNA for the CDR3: TGTGCCAGCAGCGTGGACGGGAGGGCCGGTGATACGCAGTATTTT.

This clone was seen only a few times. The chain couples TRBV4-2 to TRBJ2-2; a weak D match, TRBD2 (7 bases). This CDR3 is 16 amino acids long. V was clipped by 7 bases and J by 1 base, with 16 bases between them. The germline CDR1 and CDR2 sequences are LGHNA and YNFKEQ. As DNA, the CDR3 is TGTGCCAGCACTCCATTGGGGGGGCAGAACACCGGGGAGCTGTTTTTT. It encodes CASTPLGGQNTGELFF.

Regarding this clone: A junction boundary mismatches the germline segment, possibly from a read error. CDR3 protein: CSSSLEDSYGYTF. As DNA, the CDR3 is TGTTCCAGCAGCTTAGAGGACAGCTATGGCTACACCTTC. The chain carries TRBV7-9 and TRBJ1-2, with D tentatively TRBD1 (6 bases). CDR1 is SEHNR, CDR2 FQNEAQ, per germline (reference sequence). The CDR3 spans 13 residues.

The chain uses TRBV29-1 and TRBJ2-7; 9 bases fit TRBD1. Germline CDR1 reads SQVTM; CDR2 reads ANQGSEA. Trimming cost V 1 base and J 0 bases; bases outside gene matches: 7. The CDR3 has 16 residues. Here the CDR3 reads CSVEVTGQGVSYEQYF. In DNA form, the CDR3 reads TGCAGCGTTGAAGTGACGGGACAGGGAGTCTCCTACGAGCAGTACTTC.

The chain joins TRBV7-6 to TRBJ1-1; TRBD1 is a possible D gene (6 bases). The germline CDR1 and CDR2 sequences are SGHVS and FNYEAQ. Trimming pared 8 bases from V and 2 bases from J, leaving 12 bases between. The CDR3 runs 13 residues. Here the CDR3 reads CASAPGDNTEAFF. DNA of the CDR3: TGTGCCAGCGCTCCAGGGGATAACACTGAAGCTTTCTTT.

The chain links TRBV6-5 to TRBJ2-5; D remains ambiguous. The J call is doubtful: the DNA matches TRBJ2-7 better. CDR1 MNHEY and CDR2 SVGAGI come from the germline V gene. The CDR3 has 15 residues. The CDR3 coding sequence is TGTGCCAGCAGTTATGCCAGACACCTGACCTACGAGCAGTACTTC. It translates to CASSYARHLTYEQYF.

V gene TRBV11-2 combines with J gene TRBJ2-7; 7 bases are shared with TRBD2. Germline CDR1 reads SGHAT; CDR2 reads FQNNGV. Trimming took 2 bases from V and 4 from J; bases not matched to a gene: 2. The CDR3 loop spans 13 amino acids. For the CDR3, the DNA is TGTGCCAGCAGCTTAAGCGGGAAATACGAGCAGTACTTC. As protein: CASSLSGKYEQYF. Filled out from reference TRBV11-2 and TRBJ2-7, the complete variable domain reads EAGVAQSPRYKIIEKRQSVAFWCNPISGHATLYWYQQILGQGPKLLIQFQNNGVVDDSQLPKDRFSAERLKGVDSTLKIQPAKLEDSAVYLCASSLSGKYEQYFGPGTRLTVT.

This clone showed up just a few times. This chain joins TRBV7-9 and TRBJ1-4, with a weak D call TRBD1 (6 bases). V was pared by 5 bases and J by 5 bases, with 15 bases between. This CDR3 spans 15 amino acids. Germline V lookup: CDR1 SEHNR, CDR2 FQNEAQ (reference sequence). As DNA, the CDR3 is TGTGCCAGCAGCCGAATACAGGGAAAAAATGAAAAACTGTTTTTT. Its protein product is CASSRIQGKNEKLFF.

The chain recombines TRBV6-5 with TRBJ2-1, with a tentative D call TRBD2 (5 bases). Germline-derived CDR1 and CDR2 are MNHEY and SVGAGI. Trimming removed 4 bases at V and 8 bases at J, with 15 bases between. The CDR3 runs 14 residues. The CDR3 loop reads CASSSSPSGDEQFF. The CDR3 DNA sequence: TGTGCCAGCAGTTCTAGCCCCTCGGGCGATGAGCAGTTCTTC.

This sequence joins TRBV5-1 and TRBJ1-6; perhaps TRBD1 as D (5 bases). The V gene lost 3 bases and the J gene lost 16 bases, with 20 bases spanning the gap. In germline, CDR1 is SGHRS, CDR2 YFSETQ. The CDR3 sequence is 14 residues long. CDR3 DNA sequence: TGCGCCAGCAGCTGGGGGGTCGACTCGACAACTCTCCACTTT. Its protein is CASSWGVDSTTLHF.

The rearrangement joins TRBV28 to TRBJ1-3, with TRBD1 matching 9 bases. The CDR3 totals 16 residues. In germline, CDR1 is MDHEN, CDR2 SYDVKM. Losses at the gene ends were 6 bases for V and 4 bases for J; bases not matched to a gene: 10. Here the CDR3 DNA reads TGTGCCAGCAGCCTAACCGGGACAGGGTGGGGAAACACCATATATTTT. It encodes CASSLTGTGWGNTIYF.

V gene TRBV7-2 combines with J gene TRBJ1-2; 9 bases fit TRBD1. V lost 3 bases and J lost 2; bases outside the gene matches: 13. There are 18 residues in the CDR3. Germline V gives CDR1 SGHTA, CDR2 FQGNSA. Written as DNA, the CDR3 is TGTGCCAGCAGCTTTTTCCGGGACAGGGTTAGTCAAAACTATGGCTACACCTTC. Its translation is CASSFFRDRVSQNYGYTF.

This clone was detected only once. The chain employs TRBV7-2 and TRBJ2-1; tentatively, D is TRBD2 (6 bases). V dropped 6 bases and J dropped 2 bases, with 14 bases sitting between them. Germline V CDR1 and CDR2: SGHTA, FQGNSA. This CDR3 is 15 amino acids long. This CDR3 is CASSSPGLPYNEQFF. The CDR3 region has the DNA TGTGCCAGCAGTAGCCCGGGACTCCCCTACAATGAGCAGTTCTTC.

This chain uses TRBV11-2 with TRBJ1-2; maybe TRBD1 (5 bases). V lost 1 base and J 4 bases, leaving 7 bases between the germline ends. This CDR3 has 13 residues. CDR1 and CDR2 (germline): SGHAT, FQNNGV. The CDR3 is CASSLAGGYGYTF. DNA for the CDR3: TGTGCCAGCAGCTTAGCCGGGGGCTATGGCTACACCTTC.

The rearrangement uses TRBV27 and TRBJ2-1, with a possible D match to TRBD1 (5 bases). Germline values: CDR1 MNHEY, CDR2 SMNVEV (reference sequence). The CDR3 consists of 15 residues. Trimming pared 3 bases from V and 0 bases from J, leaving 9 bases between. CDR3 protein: CASSFRVYSYNEQFF. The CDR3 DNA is TGTGCCAGCAGTTTCAGGGTGTACTCCTACAATGAGCAGTTCTTC.

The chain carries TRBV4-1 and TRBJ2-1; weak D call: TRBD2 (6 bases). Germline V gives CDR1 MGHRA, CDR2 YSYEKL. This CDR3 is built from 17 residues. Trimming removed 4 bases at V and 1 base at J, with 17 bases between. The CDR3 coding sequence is TGCGCCAGCAGCCGTGGGGGGTTAGTAGTTTCCTACAATGAGCAGTTCTTC. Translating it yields CASSRGGLVVSYNEQFF.

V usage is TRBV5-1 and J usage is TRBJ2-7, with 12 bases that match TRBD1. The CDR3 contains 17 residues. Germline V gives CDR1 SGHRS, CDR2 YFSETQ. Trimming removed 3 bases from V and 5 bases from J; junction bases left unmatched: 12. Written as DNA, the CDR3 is TGCGCCAGCAGCTCACGATCCTTGGGACAGGGGGCGAACGAGCAGTACTTC. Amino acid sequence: CASSSRSLGQGANEQYF. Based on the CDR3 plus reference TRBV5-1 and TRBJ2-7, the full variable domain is KAGVTQTPRYLIKTRGQQVTLSCSPISGHRSVSWYQQTPGQGLQFLFEYFSETQRNKGNFPGRFSGRQFSNSRSEMNVSTLELGDSALYLCASSSRSLGQGANEQYFGPGTRLTVT.